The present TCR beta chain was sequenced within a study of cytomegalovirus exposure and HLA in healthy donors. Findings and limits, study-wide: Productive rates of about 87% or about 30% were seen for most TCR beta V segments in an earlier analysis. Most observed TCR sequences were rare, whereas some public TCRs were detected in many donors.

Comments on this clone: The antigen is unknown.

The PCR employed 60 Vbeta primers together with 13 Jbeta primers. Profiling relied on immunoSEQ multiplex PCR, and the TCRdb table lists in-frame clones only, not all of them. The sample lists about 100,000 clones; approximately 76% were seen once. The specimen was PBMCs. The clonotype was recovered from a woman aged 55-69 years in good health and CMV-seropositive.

The CDR3 region has the DNA TGTGCCAGCAGCCCGCCGGCAGGGGGGTCGTACGAGCAGTACTTC. Residues: CASSPPAGGSYEQYF. J is TRBJ2-7 and V is TRBV7-9, with D perhaps TRBD1 (7 bases). This CDR3 has 15 amino acids. Germline loops: CDR1 SEHNR, CDR2 FQNEAQ (reference sequence). V lost 5 bases and J 4 bases, leaving 18 bases between the germline ends. Full variable domain (rest looked up from reference TRBV7-9 and TRBJ2-7): DTGVSQNPRHKITKRGQNVTFRCDPISEHNRLYWYRQTLGQGPEFLTYFQNEAQLEKSRLLSDRFSAERPKGSFSTLEIQRTEQGDSAMYLCASSPPAGGSYEQYFGPGTRLTVT.